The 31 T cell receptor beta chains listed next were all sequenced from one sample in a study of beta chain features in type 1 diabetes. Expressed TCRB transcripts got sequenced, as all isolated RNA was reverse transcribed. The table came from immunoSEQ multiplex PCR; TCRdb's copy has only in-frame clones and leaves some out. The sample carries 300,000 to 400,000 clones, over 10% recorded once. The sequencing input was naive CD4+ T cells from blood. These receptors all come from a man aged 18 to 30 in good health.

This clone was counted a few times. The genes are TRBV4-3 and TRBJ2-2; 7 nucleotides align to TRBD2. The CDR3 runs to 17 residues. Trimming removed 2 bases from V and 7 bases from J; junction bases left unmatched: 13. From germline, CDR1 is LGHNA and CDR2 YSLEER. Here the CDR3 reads CASSQSGGGLIGGELFF. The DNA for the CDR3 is TGCGCCAGCAGCCAAAGTGGGGGAGGGCTAATCGGCGGGGAGCTGTTTTTT.

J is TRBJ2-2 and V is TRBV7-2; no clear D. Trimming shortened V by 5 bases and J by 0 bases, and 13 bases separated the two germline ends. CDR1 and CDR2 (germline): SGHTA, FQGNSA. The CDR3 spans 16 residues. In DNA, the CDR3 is TGTGCCAGCAGCCCCATGAGAACCGCGAACACCGGGGAGCTGTTTTTT. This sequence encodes CASSPMRTANTGELFF.

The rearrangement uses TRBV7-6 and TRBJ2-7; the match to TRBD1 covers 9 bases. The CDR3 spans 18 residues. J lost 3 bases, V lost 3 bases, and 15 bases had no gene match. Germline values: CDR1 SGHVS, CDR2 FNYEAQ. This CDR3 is CASSFRKTMWGQGYEQYF. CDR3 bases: TGTGCCAGCAGCTTCCGAAAGACGATGTGGGGACAGGGCTACGAGCAGTACTTC.

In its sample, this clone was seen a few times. CDR3 DNA sequence: TGTGCCAGCAGCGTGGACGCACTCGGAGGGCTCTACGAGCAGTACTTC. Translated, it gives CASSVDALGGLYEQYF. This chain uses TRBV9 with TRBJ2-7; tentatively, D is TRBD2 (6 bases). CDR1 SGDLS and CDR2 YYNGEE come from the germline V gene. Trimming shortened V by 2 bases and J by 3 bases, and 18 bases separated the two germline ends. This CDR3 has 16 residues. Looking up the rest from reference TRBV9 and TRBJ2-7 gives the full variable domain: DSGVTQTPKHLITATGQRVTLRCSPRSGDLSVYWYQQSLDQGLQFLIQYYNGEERAKGNILERFSAQQFPDLHSELNLSSLELGDSALYFCASSVDALGGLYEQYFGPGTRLTVT.

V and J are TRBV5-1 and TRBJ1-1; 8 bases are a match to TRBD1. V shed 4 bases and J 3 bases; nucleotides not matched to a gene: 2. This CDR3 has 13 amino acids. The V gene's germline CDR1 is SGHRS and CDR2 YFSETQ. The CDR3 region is CASSPTGDTEAFF. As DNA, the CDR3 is TGCGCCAGCAGCCCGACAGGGGACACTGAAGCTTTCTTT.

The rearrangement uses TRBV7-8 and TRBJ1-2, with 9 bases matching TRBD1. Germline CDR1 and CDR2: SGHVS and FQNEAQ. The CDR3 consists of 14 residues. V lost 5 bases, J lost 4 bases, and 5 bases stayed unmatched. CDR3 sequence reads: CASSADRGAYGYTF. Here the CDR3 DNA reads TGTGCCAGCAGCGCGGACAGGGGAGCCTATGGCTACACCTTC.

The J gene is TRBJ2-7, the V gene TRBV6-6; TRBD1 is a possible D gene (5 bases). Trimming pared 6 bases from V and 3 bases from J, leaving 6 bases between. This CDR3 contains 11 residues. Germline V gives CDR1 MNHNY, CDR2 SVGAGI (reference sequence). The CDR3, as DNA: TGTGCCAGCAGGGACAACTACGAGCAGTACTTC. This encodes CASRDNYEQYF.

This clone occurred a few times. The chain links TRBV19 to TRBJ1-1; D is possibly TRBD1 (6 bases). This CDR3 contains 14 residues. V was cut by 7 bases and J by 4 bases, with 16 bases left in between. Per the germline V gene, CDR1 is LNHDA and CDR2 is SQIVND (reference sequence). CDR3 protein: CASIWTVKGTEAFF. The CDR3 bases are TGTGCCAGTATATGGACAGTAAAGGGCACTGAAGCTTTCTTT.

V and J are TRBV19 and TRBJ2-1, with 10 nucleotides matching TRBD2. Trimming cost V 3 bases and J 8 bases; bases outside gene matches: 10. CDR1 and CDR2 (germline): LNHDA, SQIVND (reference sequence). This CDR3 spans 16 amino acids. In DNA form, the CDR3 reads TGTGCCAGTAGTATCGGGGGAACTAGCGGGAAGGATGAGCAGTTCTTC. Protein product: CASSIGGTSGKDEQFF.

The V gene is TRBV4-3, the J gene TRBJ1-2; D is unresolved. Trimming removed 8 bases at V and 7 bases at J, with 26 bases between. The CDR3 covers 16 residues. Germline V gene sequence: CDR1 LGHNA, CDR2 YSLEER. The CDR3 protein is CASSQAVRAGVGGYTF. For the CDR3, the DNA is TGCGCCAGCTCCCAAGCAGTGAGGGCCGGGGTTGGTGGCTACACCTTC.

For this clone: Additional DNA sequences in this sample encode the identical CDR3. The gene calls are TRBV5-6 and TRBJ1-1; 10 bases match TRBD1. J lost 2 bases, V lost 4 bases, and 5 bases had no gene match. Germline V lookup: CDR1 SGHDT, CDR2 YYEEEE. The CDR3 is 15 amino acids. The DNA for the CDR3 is TGTGCCAGCAGCCCTGGGACAGGGGTTAACACTGAAGCTTTCTTT. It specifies CASSPGTGVNTEAFF.

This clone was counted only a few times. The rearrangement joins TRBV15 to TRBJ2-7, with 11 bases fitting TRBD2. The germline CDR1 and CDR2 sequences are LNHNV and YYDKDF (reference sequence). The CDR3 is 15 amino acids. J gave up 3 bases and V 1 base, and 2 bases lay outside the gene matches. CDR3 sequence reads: CATSRGGLADYEQYF. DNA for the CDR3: TGTGCCACCAGCAGAGGGGGACTAGCGGACTACGAGCAGTACTTC.

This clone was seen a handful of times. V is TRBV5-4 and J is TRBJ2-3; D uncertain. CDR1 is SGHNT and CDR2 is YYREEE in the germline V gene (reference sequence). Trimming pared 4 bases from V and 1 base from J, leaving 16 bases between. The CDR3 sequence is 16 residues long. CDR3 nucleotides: TGTGCCAGCAGCCCTAGGATAAACCTAGGCACAGATACGCAGTATTTT. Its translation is CASSPRINLGTDTQYF. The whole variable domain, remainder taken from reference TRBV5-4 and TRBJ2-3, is ETGVTQSPTHLIKTRGQQVTLRCSSQSGHNTVSWYQQALGQGPQFIFQYYREEENGRGNFPPRFSGLQFPNYSSELNVNALELDDSALYLCASSPRINLGTDTQYFGPGTRLTVL.

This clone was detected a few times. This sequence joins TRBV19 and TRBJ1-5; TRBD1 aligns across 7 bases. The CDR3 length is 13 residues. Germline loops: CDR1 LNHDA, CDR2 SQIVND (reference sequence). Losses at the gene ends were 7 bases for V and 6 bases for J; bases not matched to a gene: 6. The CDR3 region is CASNRQGPQPQHF. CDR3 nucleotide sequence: TGTGCCAGTAACCGACAGGGCCCTCAGCCCCAGCATTTT.

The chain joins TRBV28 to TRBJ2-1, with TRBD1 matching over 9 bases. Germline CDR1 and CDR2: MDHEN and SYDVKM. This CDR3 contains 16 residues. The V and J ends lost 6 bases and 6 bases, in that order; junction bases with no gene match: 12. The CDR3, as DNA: TGTGCCAGCAGGGGGACAGGGTTTAGGGGACTCAATGAGCAGTTCTTC. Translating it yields CASRGTGFRGLNEQFF.

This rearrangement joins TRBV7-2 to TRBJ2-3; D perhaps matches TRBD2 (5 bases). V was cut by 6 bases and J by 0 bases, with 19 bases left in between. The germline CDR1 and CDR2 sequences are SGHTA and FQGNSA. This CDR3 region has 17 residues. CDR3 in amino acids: CASRHGGPEPSTDTQYF. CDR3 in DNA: TGTGCCAGCAGACATGGAGGACCCGAGCCTAGCACAGATACGCAGTATTTT.

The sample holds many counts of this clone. CDR3: CSADSQETQYF. The DNA of the CDR3 is TGCAGCGCAGACAGCCAAGAGACCCAGTACTTC. The V and J genes are TRBV29-1 and TRBJ2-5, with D tentatively TRBD1 (5 bases). The CDR3 spans 11 residues. Between the trimmed V and J ends, which lost 7 bases and 1 base, there was a span of 7 bases. CDR1 and CDR2 from the germline V gene are SQVTM and ANQGSEA.

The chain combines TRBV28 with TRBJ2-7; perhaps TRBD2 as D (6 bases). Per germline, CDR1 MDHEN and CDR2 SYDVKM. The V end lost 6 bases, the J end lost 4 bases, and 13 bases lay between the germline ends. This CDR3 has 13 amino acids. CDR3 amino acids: CASSPPGRYEQYF. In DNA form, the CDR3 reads TGTGCCAGCAGCCCCCCGGGGAGGTACGAGCAGTACTTC.

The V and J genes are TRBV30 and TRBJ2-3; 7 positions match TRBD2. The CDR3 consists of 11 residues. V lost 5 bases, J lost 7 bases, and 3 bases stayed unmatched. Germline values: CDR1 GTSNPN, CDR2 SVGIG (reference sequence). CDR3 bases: TGTGCCTGGGGGGGGGTGAATACGCAGTATTTT. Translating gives CAWGGVNTQYF.

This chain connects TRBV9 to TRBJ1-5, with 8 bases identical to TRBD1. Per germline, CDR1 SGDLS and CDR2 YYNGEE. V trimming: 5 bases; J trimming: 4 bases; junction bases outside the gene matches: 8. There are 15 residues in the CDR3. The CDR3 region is CASRATGGTNQPQHF. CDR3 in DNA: TGTGCCAGCAGGGCCACAGGGGGGACTAATCAGCCCCAGCATTTT.

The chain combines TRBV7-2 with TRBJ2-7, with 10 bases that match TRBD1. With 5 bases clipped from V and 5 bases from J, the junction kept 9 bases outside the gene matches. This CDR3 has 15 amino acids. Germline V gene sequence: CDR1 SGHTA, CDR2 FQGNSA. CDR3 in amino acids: CASSTQTGGGNEQYF. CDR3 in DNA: TGTGCCAGCAGCACCCAGACAGGGGGCGGGAACGAGCAGTACTTC.

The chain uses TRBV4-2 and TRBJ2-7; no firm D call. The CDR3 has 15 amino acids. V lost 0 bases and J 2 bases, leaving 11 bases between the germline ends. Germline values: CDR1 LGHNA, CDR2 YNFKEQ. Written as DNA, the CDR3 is TGTGCCAGCAGCCAAGATCGCGGCTTTACCTACGAGCAGTACTTC. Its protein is CASSQDRGFTYEQYF.

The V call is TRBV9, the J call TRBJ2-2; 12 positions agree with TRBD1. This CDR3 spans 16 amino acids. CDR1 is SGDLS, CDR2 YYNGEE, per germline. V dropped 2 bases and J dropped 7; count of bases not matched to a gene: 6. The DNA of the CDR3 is TGTGCCAGCAGCGTCGGGACAGGGGGCTCCGGCGGGGAGCTGTTTTTT. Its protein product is CASSVGTGGSGGELFF.

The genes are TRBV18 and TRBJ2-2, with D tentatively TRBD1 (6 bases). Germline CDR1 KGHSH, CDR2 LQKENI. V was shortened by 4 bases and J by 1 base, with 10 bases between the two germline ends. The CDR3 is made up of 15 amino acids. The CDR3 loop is CASSLRGQNTGELFF. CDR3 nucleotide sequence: TGTGCCAGCTCACTACGGGGACAGAACACCGGGGAGCTGTTTTTT. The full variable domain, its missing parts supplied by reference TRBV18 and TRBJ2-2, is NAGVMQNPRHLVRRRGQEARLRCSPMKGHSHVYWYRQLPEEGLKFMVYLQKENIIDESGMPKERFSAEFPKEGPSILRIQQVVRGDSAAYFCASSLRGQNTGELFFGEGSRLTVL.

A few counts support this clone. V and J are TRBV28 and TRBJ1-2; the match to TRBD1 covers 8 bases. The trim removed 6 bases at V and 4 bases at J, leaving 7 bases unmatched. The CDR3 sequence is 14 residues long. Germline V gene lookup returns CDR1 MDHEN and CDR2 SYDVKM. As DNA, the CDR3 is TGTGCCAGCAGATCTACAGGGGGGAGCTATGGCTACACCTTC. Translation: CASRSTGGSYGYTF.

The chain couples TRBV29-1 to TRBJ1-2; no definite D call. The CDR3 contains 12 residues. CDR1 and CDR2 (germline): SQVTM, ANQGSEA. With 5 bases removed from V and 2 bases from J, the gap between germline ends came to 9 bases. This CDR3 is CSVSGYNYGYTF. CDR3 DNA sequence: TGCAGCGTTTCGGGATACAACTATGGCTACACCTTC.

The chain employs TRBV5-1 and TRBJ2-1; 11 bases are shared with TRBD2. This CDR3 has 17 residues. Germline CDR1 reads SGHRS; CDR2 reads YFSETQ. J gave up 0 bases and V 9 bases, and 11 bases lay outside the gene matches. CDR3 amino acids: CATTGLAGGSSYNEQFF. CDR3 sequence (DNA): TGCGCCACGACGGGTCTAGCGGGAGGAAGCTCCTACAATGAGCAGTTCTTC.

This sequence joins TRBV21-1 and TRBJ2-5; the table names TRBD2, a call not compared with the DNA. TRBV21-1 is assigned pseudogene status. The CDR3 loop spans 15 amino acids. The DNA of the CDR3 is TGTGCCAGCAGCTGGGGCCTAGCGGGAAAAGAGACCCAGTACTTC. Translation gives CASSWGLAGKETQYF.

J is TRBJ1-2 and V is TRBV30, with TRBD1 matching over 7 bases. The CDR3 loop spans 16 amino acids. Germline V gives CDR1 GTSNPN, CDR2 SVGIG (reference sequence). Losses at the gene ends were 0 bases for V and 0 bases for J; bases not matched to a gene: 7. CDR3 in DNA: TGTGCCTGGAGTGTACAGGGACAGCAAGCTAACTATGGCTACACCTTC. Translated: CAWSVQGQQANYGYTF.

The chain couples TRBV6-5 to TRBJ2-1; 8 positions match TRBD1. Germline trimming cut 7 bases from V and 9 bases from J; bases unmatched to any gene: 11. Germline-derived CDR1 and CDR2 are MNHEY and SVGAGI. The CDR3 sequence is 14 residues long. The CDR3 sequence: CASNKQGVTIEQFF. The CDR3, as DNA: TGTGCCAGCAATAAACAGGGGGTTACGATTGAGCAGTTCTTC.

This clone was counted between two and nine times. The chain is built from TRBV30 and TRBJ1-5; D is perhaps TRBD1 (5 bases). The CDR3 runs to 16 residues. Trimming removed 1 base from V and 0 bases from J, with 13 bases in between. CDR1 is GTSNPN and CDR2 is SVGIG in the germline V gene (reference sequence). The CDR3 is CAWSERGRGSNQPQHF. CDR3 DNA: TGTGCCTGGAGTGAGCGGGGAAGGGGTAGCAATCAGCCCCAGCATTTT.